This T cell receptor beta chain was sequenced for a study of vaccination effects on CD4 cells after COVID-19 (dated by TCRdb to 2021 to 2024). Background on the whole study: In the ViraFEST assay, PBMC were stimulated with viral peptide pools, and TCR sequencing was then used to find antigen-specific CD4+ T cell clonotypes based on their expansion. Across the study, the median time from the second dose to post-vaccine sampling was 72 days (range 14 to 241). Two million PBMC per well were cultured in IMDM with around 5% human AB serum, around 9.1 IU/ml IL-2 and gentamicin, plus 10 ug/ml peptides. In both COVID-19 convalescent patients and infection-naive vaccine recipients, the study compared SARS-CoV-2 spike-specific CD4+ TCR repertoires from before mRNA vaccination with those from after it. The full study included around ten COVID-19 convalescent patients and several SARS-CoV-2-naive healthy vaccine recipients. The Oncomine TCR Beta short-read assay on an Illumina iSeq 100 was used to sequence cultures from other donors in the study.

In the case of this clone: Its antigen has not been determined. Base qualities are not provided; no much larger clone lies one nucleotide away.

After around 10 days of culture, CD4+ T cells were isolated with the EasySep CD4+ T cell isolation kit. Two doses of either the BNT162b2 or the mRNA-1273 mRNA SARS-CoV-2 vaccine were administered to participants. None of the healthy vaccine recipients had a prior SARS-CoV-2 infection, which was confirmed by nucleocapsid antibody tests that came back negative both before and after vaccination. On days 3 and 7, half of the culture medium was replaced with fresh IL-2-containing medium. Unless otherwise noted, each peptide stimulation condition was cultured in triplicate wells. PBMC were separated from whole blood using Ficoll-Paque Plus gradient centrifugation and were then either cryopreserved at -140C or used fresh. The QIAamp micro DNA kit was used to extract genomic DNA from the cultured CD4+ T cells. Based on the germline V gene, the CDR1 and CDR2 sequences are SGHDT and YYEEEE. The CDR3 runs 16 residues from the cysteine to the phenylalanine. Only the CDR3 region is kept as DNA, spanning 48 bases read in frame from base 1. Here V drops 3 bases and J drops 8 bases, and the junction holds 13 bases not matched to any gene.

Library prep was done by the immunoSEQ multiplex PCR assay. DNA from the cultured, isolated CD4+ T cells was subjected to TCR beta CDR3 sequencing. Turning to the authors' computational methods: The analysis removed non-productive TCR sequences, trimmed reads to the CDR3 region, and retained only CDR3s that were 7 or more amino acids long. The MANAFEST web app was used to pick out antigen-specific clonotypes by comparing their expansion in peptide wells with that in reference cultures. To count as positive, a clone had to show expansion at FDR<0.05 compared with the reference and with all other wells, an odds ratio above 5, and a frequency above 0.1% in two replicate wells. A clonotype was defined as cross-reactive if the clonotype was significantly expanded both in SARS-CoV-2 spike wells and in at least one common cold coronavirus spike condition. CDR3 similarity was assessed by Levenshtein distance with the stringdist R package, and unrooted trees were built with ape in R 3.6.1. TCRdb took this table from immuneACCESS and kept in-frame rearrangements with V and J called. Such tables lack part of the clones; where checked against another copy, unresolved V genes explain under half of the gap, and the rest is unexplained. The DNA was the basis for D and trimming; V, J and clone size are from that table. The sample table shows 45,000 or so clones, and about 70% are seen once. The top ten clones comprise 7% of the sample.

The study at large found these results: Among healthy vaccine recipients, nearly all vaccine-induced clones were SARS-CoV-2 mono-reactive, and only 1 of 255 was cross-reactive with common cold coronaviruses. At late post-vaccination timepoints, both infection-induced and vaccine-induced clones showed marked clonal contraction, consistent with waning T cell responses. Only a small number of convalescent patients were included, and no early post-infection timepoints were available, which limited the study.

This TCR came from a human donor who received a COVID-19 vaccine. The material was CD4+ T cells from PBMCs cultured without peptide, obtained after COVID-19 vaccination. Recombination linked TRBV5-6 to TRBJ1-4, and 7 bases in between align with TRBD1. The CDR3 protein sequence reads: CASSSLRQGEREKLFF. The DNA is TGTGCCAGCAGCTCCCTTCGACAGGGAGAGAGGGAAAAACTGTTTTTT.